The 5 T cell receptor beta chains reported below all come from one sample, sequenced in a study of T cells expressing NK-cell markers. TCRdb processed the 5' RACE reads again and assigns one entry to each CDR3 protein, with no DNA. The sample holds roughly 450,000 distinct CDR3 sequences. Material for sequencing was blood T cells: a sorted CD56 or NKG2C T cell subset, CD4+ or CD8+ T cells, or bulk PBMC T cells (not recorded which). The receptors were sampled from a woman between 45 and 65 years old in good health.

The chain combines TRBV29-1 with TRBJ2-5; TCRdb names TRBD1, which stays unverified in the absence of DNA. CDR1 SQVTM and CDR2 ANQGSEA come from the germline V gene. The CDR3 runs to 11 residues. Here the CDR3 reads CSVAGGAPQYF.

The CDR3 protein is CATSRGRLAGGIDTQYF. The rearrangement joins TRBV15 to TRBJ2-3; the TCRdb D gene call, TRBD2, has no DNA to confirm it. Germline loops: CDR1 LNHNV, CDR2 YYDKDF (reference sequence). CDR3 size: 17 residues.

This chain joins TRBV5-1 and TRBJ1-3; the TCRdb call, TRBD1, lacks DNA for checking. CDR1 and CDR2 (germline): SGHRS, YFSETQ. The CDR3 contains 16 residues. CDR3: CASSPAGQAWGNTIYF.

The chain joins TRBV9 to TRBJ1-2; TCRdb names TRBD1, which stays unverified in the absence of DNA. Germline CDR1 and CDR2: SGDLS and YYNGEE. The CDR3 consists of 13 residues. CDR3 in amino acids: CASSVGQGSGYTF.

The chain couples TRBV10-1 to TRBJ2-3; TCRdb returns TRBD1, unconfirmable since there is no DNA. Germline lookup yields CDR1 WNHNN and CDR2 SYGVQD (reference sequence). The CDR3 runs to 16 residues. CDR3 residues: CASSDSSAGGADTQYF.